This T cell receptor beta chain was captured in a study of cytomegalovirus exposure and HLA in healthy donors. 13 Jbeta primers and 60 Vbeta primers were used for the PCR. Authors' methods: The authors later counted some 76 million unique TCR beta chains, 9 million to 14 million of them shared. The table came from immunoSEQ multiplex PCR; TCRdb's copy has only in-frame clones and leaves some out. D and trimming come from the DNA, and the V and J calls and clone size come from that table. The sample has some 100,000 clones, roughly 80% seen once. This TCR derives from a female donor in good health and CMV-seronegative. Sequencing was done on a sample of PBMCs.

CDR3 amino acids: CASSEIRGIYSNQPQHF. CDR3 in DNA: TGTGCCAGCAGTGAAATTAGGGGGATATATAGCAATCAGCCCCAGCATTTT. V gene TRBV6-1 combines with J gene TRBJ1-5, with D possibly matching TRBD1 (6 bases). Germline V gene sequence: CDR1 MNHNS, CDR2 SASEGT. Trimming cost V 2 bases and J 0 bases, with 14 bases left between them. There are 17 residues in the CDR3.